These 9 T cell receptor beta chains originate from one sample sequenced in a study of early T cells in non-severe SARS-CoV-2 infection. TCRdb ran MiXCR on the 5' RACE reads and lists one entry per CDR3 protein. The data contain 70,000 or so distinct CDR3 sequences, roughly 13% of them singletons. The sequenced sample was whole blood. The receptor set was obtained from an adult who was a healthcare worker with PCR-confirmed SARS-CoV-2 infection or an uninfected control (not recorded which).

At least ten counts were recorded for this clonotype. The rearrangement uses TRBV6-2 or TRBV6-3 and TRBJ2-1; 9 nucleotides match TRBD2. Trimming cost V 6 bases and J 7 bases; bases outside gene matches: 16. This CDR3 has 17 residues. Per the germline V gene, CDR1 is MNHEY and CDR2 is SVGEGT. The CDR3 coding sequence is TGTGCCAGCAGCCTCCGAGGTAGCGCGGGGGGGACGAATGAGCAGTTCTTC. Protein: CASSLRGSAGGTNEQFF.

This clonotype was seen more than once but under ten times. The CDR3: CASSPSLAGFEDTQYF. In DNA form, the CDR3 reads TGTGCCAGCAGCCCATCACTAGCGGGGTTTGAAGATACGCAGTATTTT. V and J are TRBV7-6 and TRBJ2-3; 10 bases fit TRBD2. V lost 5 bases and J lost 5; bases outside the gene matches: 10. This CDR3 region has 16 residues. The germline gives CDR1 SGHVS, CDR2 FNYEAQ.

This clonotype was detected a few times. V is TRBV28 and J is TRBJ2-3, with D maybe TRBD2 (6 bases). V gave up 5 bases and J gave up 7 bases, with 19 bases separating them. From germline, CDR1 is MDHEN and CDR2 SYDVKM. CDR3 length equals 15 residues. CDR3 DNA: TGTGCCAGCAGTACCCCGGGACTCCTCGGATATACGCAGTATTTT. Protein product: CASSTPGLLGYTQYF.

Only a few counts were recorded for this clonotype. V is TRBV3-1 and J is TRBJ2-3; 10 positions match TRBD2. The V gene end was trimmed by 2 bases and the J gene end by 6 bases; junction bases not matched to a gene: 8. The germline V gene has CDR1 LGHDT and CDR2 YNNKEL (reference sequence). The length of the CDR3 is 16 residues. The CDR3 spells CASSQTGLAVRDTQYF. DNA for the CDR3: TGTGCCAGCAGCCAAACCGGACTAGCGGTGCGGGATACGCAGTATTTT.

The genes are TRBV29-1 and TRBJ2-7; possible D gene TRBD1, 5 bases. CDR1 and CDR2 (germline): SQVTM, ANQGSEA. Trimming removed 7 bases at V and 4 bases at J, with 17 bases between. This CDR3 region has 13 residues. The CDR3 nucleotides are TGCAGCGCCGGTGCAGGGAACCCATACGAGCAGTACTTC. This translates into CSAGAGNPYEQYF.

The chain employs TRBV12-3 or TRBV12-4 and TRBJ2-7; no clear D. Trimming shortened V by 1 base and J by 0 bases, and 10 bases separated the two germline ends. The CDR3 length is 15 residues. CDR3 residues: CASSLEAYNSYEQYF. The DNA for the CDR3 is TGTGCCAGCAGTTTAGAGGCATATAACTCCTACGAGCAGTACTTC.

This clonotype was picked up many times. This rearrangement joins TRBV20-1 to TRBJ1-2; D possibly corresponds to TRBD1 (5 bases). CDR3 length: 14 amino acids. Trimming removed 5 bases at V and 4 bases at J, with 17 bases between. CDR1 is DFQATT, CDR2 SNEGSKA, per germline (reference sequence). This CDR3 reads CSAPTGSHAYGYTF. The CDR3 region has the DNA TGCAGTGCTCCTACAGGATCCCATGCCTATGGCTACACCTTC.

This clonotype was observed a handful of times. The V and J genes are TRBV7-9 and TRBJ1-2, with no clear D. V was trimmed by 1 base and J by 6 bases, leaving 6 bases between them. The CDR3 has 12 residues. The germline gives CDR1 SEHNR, CDR2 FQNEAQ (reference sequence). CDR3 residues: CASSLGVNGYTF. The CDR3 coding sequence is TGTGCCAGCAGCTTAGGGGTTAATGGCTACACCTTC. The full variable domain, its missing parts supplied by reference TRBV7-9 and TRBJ1-2, is DTGVSQNPRHKITKRGQNVTFRCDPISEHNRLYWYRQTLGQGPEFLTYFQNEAQLEKSRLLSDRFSAERPKGSFSTLEIQRTEQGDSAMYLCASSLGVNGYTFGSGTRLTVV.

This clonotype was recorded at least ten times. The chain is built from TRBV6-2 or TRBV6-3 and TRBJ2-3, with D possibly called TRBD1 or TRBD2 (5 bases each). The V and J ends lost 3 bases and 3 bases respectively, with 16 bases between them. The CDR3 contains 16 residues. Germline CDR1 MNHEY, CDR2 SVGEGT. The CDR3 nucleotides are TGTGCCAGCAGTTATTGGGACCCAAGGTTAACAGATACGCAGTATTTT. Translation gives CASSYWDPRLTDTQYF.